This TCR beta chain was sequenced during a study of blood T cell repertoires in COVID-19. Turning to the study itself: Spain, Italy and the United States supplied samples that represented acute and convalescent COVID-19. The analysed material was cDNA or gDNA that came from T cells, B-cell-depleted T cells, or PBMCs.

The CDR3 is 14 amino acids. V lost 1 base and J lost 5, with 12 bases in between. The germline CDR1 and CDR2 sequences are LGHDT and YNNKEL (reference sequence). Per the study methods: Researchers report that nucleated cell counts were estimated from reference gene primer amplification. TCRdb's table, derived via immunoSEQ multiplex PCR, lists solely in-frame clones and lacks some. V and J calls and clone size are as listed in that table; D and trimming were resolved from the DNA. The data contain about 20,000 clones, 75% to 85% of them singletons. This sequence joins TRBV3-1 (or the pseudogene TRBV3-2) and TRBJ2-7, with TRBD1 as a possible D gene (5 bases). The sequenced material came from peripheral blood. The clonotype was recovered from a man aged 80 or over with acute or convalescent COVID-19. CDR3 in amino acids: CASSQVSGSNEQYF. The CDR3 DNA sequence: TGTGCCAGCAGCCAAGTGTCAGGGTCCAACGAGCAGTACTTC.